The T cell receptor beta chain under discussion was sequenced for a study of blood T cell repertoires in COVID-19. Study details: Nucleic acid was either cDNA or gDNA, and it came from T cells, B-cell-depleted T cells, or PBMCs.

Here immunoSEQ multiplex PCR was the method, and the copy in TCRdb shows in-frame clones only, minus some. The sample shows 20,000 to 30,000 clones, approximately 86% of them seen only once. CDR3 length: 15 amino acids. The ends were cut back, 5 bases at V and 3 bases at J, with 14 bases in the middle. Looked up from germline, CDR1 is SGHTA and CDR2 is FQGNSA. The TCR comes from a man between 45 and 60 years old with active COVID-19. This sequence joins TRBV7-2 and TRBJ1-5; D is possibly TRBD1 (6 bases). The sequenced sample consisted of peripheral blood. The CDR3 reads CASSHYTGFNQPQHF. The CDR3 nucleotides are TGTGCCAGCAGCCACTATACAGGGTTCAATCAGCCCCAGCATTTT. Using reference TRBV7-2 and TRBJ1-5 for the parts outside the CDR3, the full variable domain is GAGVSQSPSNKVTEKGKDVELRCDPISGHTALYWYRQSLGQGLEFLIYFQGNSAPDKSGLPSDRFSAERTGGSVSTLTIQRTQQEDSAVYLCASSHYTGFNQPQHFGDGTRLSIL.